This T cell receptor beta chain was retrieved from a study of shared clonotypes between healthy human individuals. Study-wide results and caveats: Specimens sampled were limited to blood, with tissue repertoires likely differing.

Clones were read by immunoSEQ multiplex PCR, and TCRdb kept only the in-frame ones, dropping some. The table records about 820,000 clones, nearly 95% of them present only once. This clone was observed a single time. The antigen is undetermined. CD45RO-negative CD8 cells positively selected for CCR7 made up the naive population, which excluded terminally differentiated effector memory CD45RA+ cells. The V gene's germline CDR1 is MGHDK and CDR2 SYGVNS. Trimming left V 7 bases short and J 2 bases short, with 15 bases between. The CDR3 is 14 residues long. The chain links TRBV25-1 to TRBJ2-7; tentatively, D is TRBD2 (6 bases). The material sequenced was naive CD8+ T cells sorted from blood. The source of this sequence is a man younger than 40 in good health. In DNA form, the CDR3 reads TGTGCCAGCACGTCTGGGACTTATACCTACGAGCAGTACTTC. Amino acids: CASTSGTYTYEQYF.